A selection of T cell receptor beta chains follows, all from one sample in a study of cytomegalovirus exposure and HLA in healthy donors. Measured with immunoSEQ multiplex PCR; TCRdb has only the in-frame clones, and not every one. The table includes 120,000 to 150,000 clones, 68% detected once. The specimen sequenced was PBMCs. These receptors all come from a man aged 60 to 75 in good health and CMV-seronegative. Both conserved end residues are part of each CDR3. D genes are given only for firm matches. The listing skips clone size in some rows; elsewhere it reads once, few, many or a size class.

TRBD2,-,TRBV7-2,TRBJ2-7,TGTGCCAGCAGCCCGACTAGCGGGTCAACCTACGAGCAGTACTTC,CASSPTSGSTYEQYF
TRBD2,once,TRBV25-1,TRBJ2-7,TGTGCCTCAAGTCGGGGGGGCGGCTACGAGCAGTACTTC,CASSRGGGYEQYF
TRBD1,-,TRBV5-4,TRBJ1-1,TGTGCCAGCAGCCCCTCAGACAGGGTGAGCCCTGAAGCTTTCTTT,CASSPSDRVSPEAFF
TRBD2,-,TRBV7-2,TRBJ2-1,TGTGCCAGCAGCCTAGCGGGAGCCCGTTCCTACAATGAGCAGTTCTTC,CASSLAGARSYNEQFF
-,-,TRBV4-1,TRBJ2-2,TGCGCCAGCAGCCAAGATCCCCCCACAGATGCGAACACCGGGGAGCTGTTTTTT,CASSQDPPTDANTGELFF
TRBD2,-,TRBV6-1,TRBJ2-5,TGTGCCAGCAGTGAGATAGCGGGAGGGCCATTGCAAGAGACCCAGTACTTC,CASSEIAGGPLQETQYF
-,-,TRBV6-1,TRBJ1-1,TGTGCCAGCAGTTATTGGACAGCTGAAGCTTTCTTT,CASSYWTAEAFF
TRBD1,few,TRBV11-2,TRBJ2-1,TGTGCCAGCAGCTTATCCACGGACAGGGGGCGAAATGAGCAGTTCTTC,CASSLSTDRGRNEQFF
-,few,TRBV5-1,TRBJ1-1,TGCGCCAGCAGCTTACAGGGGAACACTGAAGCTTTCTTT,CASSLQGNTEAFF
-,-,TRBV11-3,TRBJ2-3,TGTGCCAGCAGCTTAGGTGCGGTCACAGATACGCAGTATTTT,CASSLGAVTDTQYF
-,-,TRBV20-1,TRBJ1-3,TGCAGTGGGCTCTCTGGAAACACCATATATTTT,CSGLSGNTIYF
TRBD1,-,TRBV5-1,TRBJ2-7,TGCGCCAGCAGCTTTCGTACAGGGGGCGAGCCCTACGAGCAGTACTTC,CASSFRTGGEPYEQYF
-,few,TRBV28,TRBJ1-1,TGTGCCAGCAGCTCTCCTGTAACAGAAGCTTTCTTT,CASSSPVTEAFF
-,-,TRBV9,TRBJ2-3,TGTGCCAGCAGCGTAGGGGGACTGGACGTGGGAGATACGCAGTATTTT,CASSVGGLDVGDTQYF
TRBD1,-,TRBV7-6,TRBJ1-4,TGTGCCAGCAGCCGGGACAGGGCCAATGAAAAACTGTTTTTT,CASSRDRANEKLFF
-,-,TRBV29-1,TRBJ2-1,TGCAGCGTCCCCATAAGAGGGCTTCCCAATGAGCAGTTCTTC,CSVPIRGLPNEQFF
TRBD2,-,TRBV5-4,TRBJ2-5,TGTGCCAGCAGCCAACTCAGGACTAGCGGCCAAGAGACCCAGTACTTC,CASSQLRTSGQETQYF
-,-,TRBV7-9,TRBJ1-2,TGTGCCAGCAGCTTAGACACGACAGACTATGGCTACACCTTC,CASSLDTTDYGYTF
TRBD1,few,TRBV5-6,TRBJ2-5,TGTGCCAGCAGCTTGATCGGGACAGGGGGAGAAGAGACCCAGTACTTC,CASSLIGTGGEETQYF
-,-,TRBV28,TRBJ1-5,TGTGCCAGCAGTTTTGGGGGCGTCAATCAGCCCCAGCATTTT,CASSFGGVNQPQHF
TRBD2,once,TRBV15,TRBJ2-3,TGTGCCACCGGCGTGGCGGGAGCGACAGATACGCAGTATTTT,CATGVAGATDTQYF
-,few,TRBV5-5,TRBJ2-7,TGTGCCAGCAGCTACCGGCGGGGAAACCCTGCCGCCTACGAGCAGTACTTC,CASSYRRGNPAAYEQYF
-,few,TRBV6-5,TRBJ1-1,TGTGCCAGCAGTTGGCTTCTGTTGGGGGCGAACACTGAAGCTTTCTTT,CASSWLLLGANTEAFF
TRBD1,-,TRBV18,TRBJ1-1,TGTGCCAGCTCACCCGTACAACAGGGGGTGAGGACTGAAGCTTTCTTT,CASSPVQQGVRTEAFF
-,-,TRBV6-5,TRBJ1-2,TGTGCCAGCAGTTACTCACGGACGGGGAGCTATGGCTACACCTTC,CASSYSRTGSYGYTF
TRBD2,-,TRBV28,TRBJ2-7,TGTGCCAGCAGTTTATGGTCTAGCGGGAGAAAAGTACCCGAGCAGTACTTC,CASSLWSSGRKVPEQYF
TRBD2,-,TRBV5-6,TRBJ2-1,TGTGCCAGCAGCTACCCGGGACTAGTGTCCGATGAGCAGTTCTTC,CASSYPGLVSDEQFF
-,-,TRBV19,TRBJ2-6,TGTGCCAGTAGTTCGAGTTGGAGCTCTGGGGCCAACGTCCTGACTTTC,CASSSSWSSGANVLTF
TRBD1,-,TRBV29-1,TRBJ1-4,TGCAGCGTACAGGGGGCCACTAATGAAAAACTGTTTTTT,CSVQGATNEKLFF
TRBD2,-,TRBV28,TRBJ2-6,TGTGCCAGCCAACTTCTGTCGGGGGGGGGCTCTGGGGCCAACGTCCTGACTTTC,CASQLLSGGGSGANVLTF
TRBD1,-,TRBV28,TRBJ1-6,TGTGCCAGCAGTACGACAGGGGCCACAAATTCACCCCTCCACTTT,CASSTTGATNSPLHF
TRBD2,few,TRBV28,TRBJ2-3,TGTGCCAGCACCTCTTCCGGACTAGCGGGCTCAACAGATACGCAGTATTTT,CASTSSGLAGSTDTQYF
-,-,TRBV29-1,TRBJ2-7,TGCAGCGTTGAATATGGGGCAGTACTCCCCTACGAGCAGTACTTC,CSVEYGAVLPYEQYF
-,-,TRBV7-9,TRBJ2-3,TGTGCCAGCAGCCTACAGGTCCCTGGGTCCCTGGGAGATACGCAGTATTTT,CASSLQVPGSLGDTQYF
TRBD2,-,TRBV15,TRBJ2-3,TGTGCCACCAGCAGAGACCTAGCGGGGGGCACAGATACGCAGTATTTT,CATSRDLAGGTDTQYF
TRBD1,-,TRBV2,TRBJ1-2,TGTGCCAGCGCTACGGAGGGGGCCGGGGAAGGCTACACCTTC,CASATEGAGEGYTF
TRBD2,few,TRBV4-2,TRBJ2-7,TGTGCCAGCAGCCAAACTAGCGGCGGTTACGAGCAGTACTTC,CASSQTSGGYEQYF
-,-,TRBV28,TRBJ1-6,TGTGCCAGCAGTTTTTCGCAGGGCAGCCATAATTCACCCCTCCACTTT,CASSFSQGSHNSPLHF
-,-,TRBV30,TRBJ1-1,TGTGCCTGGAGTGTACGGCGGGGGAACACTGAAGCTTTCTTT,CAWSVRRGNTEAFF
-,-,TRBV25-1,TRBJ1-4,TGTGCCAGCAGTGAATCCGGGTGGGGACATGGGAAGAATGAAAAACTGTTTTTT,CASSESGWGHGKNEKLFF
-,-,TRBV27,TRBJ2-7,TGTGCCAGCATGAGGCCAGGGCACGAGCAGTACTTC,CASMRPGHEQYF